The 7 T cell receptor beta chains below were found in one sample sequenced in a study of T-cell reconstitution after alpha-beta-depleted transplantation in children. Study-level points and caveats: After transplant, at about two months, alpha-beta T cells were reportedly derived from several hundred expanded graft clones.

Unique molecular identifiers were used to barcode this TCRbeta library. TCRdb fed the PCR reads into MiXCR, producing one record per CDR3 protein. The data hold approximately 32,000 distinct CDR3 sequences, with under 7.5% observed a single time. The antigens these receptors bind are not known. The sample here was peripheral blood, taken 60 days after TCRalphabeta/CD19-depleted stem cell transplant. Receptors originate from a child less than two years old who had a stem cell transplant for acute myeloid leukemia, so the T cells may come from the graft donor.

This clonotype was detected many times. This chain joins TRBV9 and TRBJ2-2; no firm D call. V was trimmed by 1 base and J by 1 base, leaving 5 bases between them. The CDR3 consists of 14 residues. Germline CDR1 and CDR2: SGDLS and YYNGEE. The CDR3: CASSVRQNTGELFF. CDR3 in DNA: TGTGCCAGCAGCGTAAGGCAGAACACCGGGGAGCTGTTTTTT.

This clonotype was seen many times. The chain links TRBV4-3 to TRBJ1-2; the D is unclear. The CDR3 consists of 16 residues. The V end was cut by 0 bases, the J end by 5 bases, with 16 bases between. Germline V gene lookup returns CDR1 LGHNA and CDR2 YSLEER. This CDR3 reads CASSQDEGSVPYGYTF. The DNA for the CDR3 is TGCGCCAGCAGCCAAGATGAGGGATCCGTACCGTATGGCTACACCTTC.

This clonotype has ten or more counts. The chain carries TRBV19 and TRBJ1-4; TRBD1 might be the D (6 bases). Per the germline V gene, CDR1 is LNHDA and CDR2 is SQIVND (reference sequence). The V and J ends lost 5 bases and 8 bases respectively, with 18 bases between them. The CDR3 totals 15 residues. In DNA, the CDR3 is TGTGCCAGTAGTGATCTGGGGGGCTCTCGGGAAAAACTGTTTTTT. Translating gives CASSDLGGSREKLFF.

Ten or more counts support this clonotype. This chain links TRBV6-1 with TRBJ1-2; D call uncertain. The CDR3 length is 15 residues. Trimming cost V 1 base and J 4 bases, with 13 bases left between them. Germline CDR1 and CDR2: MNHNS and SASEGT. The CDR3 coding sequence is TGTGCCAGCAGTGAAGGGGTAAAATATCCCTATGGCTACACCTTC. Translating gives CASSEGVKYPYGYTF.

Worth noting for this clonotype: No conserved phenylalanine or tryptophan ends this CDR3, so it is likely a read error. This rearrangement joins TRBV6-5 to TRBJ2-5; tentative D call: TRBD1 (5 bases). The CDR3 loop spans 17 amino acids. The V and J ends lost 0 bases and 5 bases respectively, with 19 bases between them. Germline V gene data show CDR1 as MNHEY and CDR2 as SVGAGI. CDR3 loop: CASSYSPGLGSRETQYL. The CDR3 DNA reads TGTGCCAGCAGTTACTCGCCAGGGTTGGGTTCAAGGGAGACCCAGTACTTA.

This clonotype was recorded many times. The chain carries TRBV27 and TRBJ2-1; D is unclear. Germline CDR1 MNHEY, CDR2 SMNVEV (reference sequence). V gave up 8 bases and J gave up 7 bases, with 12 bases separating them. The CDR3 totals 12 residues. CDR3 amino acids: CASASLGNEQFF. CDR3 nucleotides: TGTGCCAGCGCTTCCCTGGGGAATGAGCAGTTCTTC.

Within the sample, this clonotype is medium-sized (0.01 to 0.1%). The gene calls are TRBV4-3 and TRBJ2-1, with 11 bases that match TRBD2. V was clipped by 2 bases and J by 6 bases; unmatched bases: 18. The CDR3 is 20 residues long. Germline V gene lookup returns CDR1 LGHNA and CDR2 YSLEER. In DNA form, the CDR3 reads TGCGCCAGCAGCCAATTCGCCGTCGAGTGGGGTAGCGGGAGGGCCAATGAGCAGTTCTTC. Protein: CASSQFAVEWGSGRANEQFF.